This T cell receptor beta chain stems from a study of control samples from healthy donors and cancer patients. Repertoires were generated with immunoSEQ multiplex PCR, while TCRdb's copy carries only in-frame clones and drops some. The profile covers around 170,000 clones, with 85% to 95% appearing a single time and roughly 1.3% taken by the ten largest. The CDR3 spans 17 residues. CDR1 is SEHNR, CDR2 FQNEAQ, per germline (reference sequence). Trimming pared 2 bases from V and 0 bases from J, leaving 16 bases between. The TCR originated in a man younger than 45 in good health. Material: blood. J is TRBJ1-1 and V is TRBV7-9, with D possibly being TRBD1 (5 bases). CDR3 DNA sequence: TGTGCCAGCAGCTTACGTATTTACGACAGAATGAACACTGAAGCTTTCTTT. It specifies CASSLRIYDRMNTEAFF.